These 5 T cell receptor beta chains were sequenced from one sample in a study of blood T cell repertoires in COVID-19. Generated by immunoSEQ multiplex PCR, the TCRdb table keeps only in-frame clones and is missing some. The sample yields fewer than 350,000 clones, 90% seen once. Material: PBMCs or T cells enriched from blood (not recorded which). Source of these receptors: a woman aged 18-29 years with acute COVID-19.

The rearrangement joins TRBV5-4 to TRBJ2-1; maybe TRBD2 (6 bases). In germline, CDR1 is SGHNT, CDR2 YYREEE (reference sequence). This CDR3 has 16 residues. Between the trimmed V and J ends, which lost 0 bases and 4 bases, there was a span of 14 bases. DNA for the CDR3: TGTGCCAGCAGCTTGGGTGGGGGGAGGTTATACAATGAGCAGTTCTTC. The encoded protein is CASSLGGGRLYNEQFF.

This sequence joins TRBV3-1 (or the pseudogene TRBV3-2) and TRBJ1-3; maybe TRBD1 (6 bases). The CDR3 is 17 residues long. V lost 1 base and J 1 base, leaving 14 bases between the germline ends. In germline, CDR1 is LGHDT, CDR2 YNNKEL (reference sequence). CDR3 sequence (DNA): TGTGCCAGCAGCCAAGGTTTCCAGGGGAGTTCTGGAAACACCATATATTTT. This translates into CASSQGFQGSSGNTIYF.

The chain uses TRBV7-4 and TRBJ1-4; tentatively, D is TRBD1 (6 bases). V lost 5 bases to trimming and J lost 0 bases, with 22 bases between them. This CDR3 comprises 19 residues. CDR1 and CDR2 (germline): SGHVT, SQSDAQ. CDR3 in amino acids: CASSPRGGWGSATNEKLFF. CDR3 DNA sequence: TGTGCCAGCAGCCCGAGGGGGGGCTGGGGAAGTGCAACTAATGAAAAACTGTTTTTT.

The gene calls are TRBV5-1 and TRBJ2-5; perhaps TRBD1 as D (6 bases). This CDR3 is built from 16 residues. V dropped 2 bases and J dropped 4 bases, with 18 bases sitting between them. Looked up from germline, CDR1 is SGHRS and CDR2 is YFSETQ. This CDR3 reads CASSFRAGERGETQYF. For the CDR3, the DNA is TGCGCCAGCAGCTTCCGGGCAGGGGAGAGGGGAGAGACCCAGTACTTC. The full variable domain, completed using reference TRBV5-1 and TRBJ2-5, is KAGVTQTPRYLIKTRGQQVTLSCSPISGHRSVSWYQQTPGQGLQFLFEYFSETQRNKGNFPGRFSGRQFSNSRSEMNVSTLELGDSALYLCASSFRAGERGETQYFGPGTRLLVL.

This chain joins TRBV5-6 and TRBJ2-4; possibly TRBD1 for D (6 bases). The CDR3 is made up of 15 amino acids. CDR1 and CDR2 from the germline V gene are SGHDT and YYEEEE. V gave up 2 bases and J gave up 7 bases, with 16 bases separating them. Written as DNA, the CDR3 is TGTGCCAGCAGCTTACCGGGACAAGGGTCCAACATTCAGTACTTC. This sequence encodes CASSLPGQGSNIQYF. Filled out from reference TRBV5-6 and TRBJ2-4, the complete variable domain reads DAGVTQSPTHLIKTRGQQVTLRCSPKSGHDTVSWYQQALGQGPQFIFQYYEEEERQRGNFPDRFSGHQFPNYSSELNVNALLLGDSALYLCASSLPGQGSNIQYFGAGTRLSVL.